This T cell receptor (beta chain) derives from a study of beta chain features in type 1 diabetes. Looking at the study overall: The patients were much like the healthy donors in age, gender and cell yields. Findings and limits, study-wide: Shortening that was moderate but significant affected the TCRB CDR3s of Type 1 diabetes patients in all four CD4+ subsets. Junctions at VDJ sites from type 1 diabetes patients had fewer insertions and more deletions.

Sorted populations all exceeded 95% purity. Germline values: CDR1 SGDLS, CDR2 YYNGEE. The CDR3 is made up of 14 amino acids. V lost 3 bases to trimming and J lost 4 bases; unmatched junction nucleotides: 2. Details on this clone: Its antigen is unknown.

Of the isolated RNA, all was reverse transcribed, and so the sequenced material was expressed TCRB transcripts. This table comes from immunoSEQ multiplex PCR, and its TCRdb copy is limited to in-frame clones, with some not included. The data contain 250,000 to 300,000 clones, around 24% of them seen just once; the ten biggest clones take up 0.012%. The specimen was naive CD4+ T cells from blood. The rearrangement uses TRBV9 and TRBJ2-3; 10 nucleotides agree with TRBD2. The clonotype was recovered from a woman under 40 with type 1 diabetes. CDR3 loop: CASSGSGRADTQYF. The CDR3 DNA reads TGTGCCAGCAGCGGAAGCGGGAGGGCAGATACGCAGTATTTT.